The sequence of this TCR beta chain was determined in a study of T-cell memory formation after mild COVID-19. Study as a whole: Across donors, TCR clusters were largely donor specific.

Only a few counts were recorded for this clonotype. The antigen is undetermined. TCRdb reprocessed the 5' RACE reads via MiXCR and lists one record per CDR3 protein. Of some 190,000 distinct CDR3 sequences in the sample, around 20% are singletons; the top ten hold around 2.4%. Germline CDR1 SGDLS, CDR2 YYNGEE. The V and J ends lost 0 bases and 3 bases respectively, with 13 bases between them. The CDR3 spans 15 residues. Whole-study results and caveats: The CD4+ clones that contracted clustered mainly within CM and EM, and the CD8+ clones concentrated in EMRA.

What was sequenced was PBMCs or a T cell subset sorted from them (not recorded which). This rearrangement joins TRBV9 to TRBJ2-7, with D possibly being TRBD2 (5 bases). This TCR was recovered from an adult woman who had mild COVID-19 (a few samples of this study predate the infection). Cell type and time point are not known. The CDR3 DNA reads TGTGCCAGCAGCGTAGGGACGGGGAGTAACTACGAGCAGTACTTC. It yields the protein CASSVGTGSNYEQYF.